The 32 T cell receptor beta chains in this list originate from one sample, sequenced in a study of Tregs in tolerant kidney transplant recipients. The method was immunoSEQ multiplex PCR; TCRdb's version includes in-frame clones alone and lacks a portion of them. The sample lists roughly 64,000 clones; about 98% were seen once. Sequenced here: Tregs from blood, sampled before the transplant. The receptors were gathered from a human donor who received a combined kidney and bone marrow transplant.

V usage is TRBV9 and J usage is TRBJ1-2; D is uncertain. V lost 0 bases and J lost 3, with 6 bases in between. This CDR3 has 13 amino acids. Germline lookup yields CDR1 SGDLS and CDR2 YYNGEE. CDR3 DNA sequence: TGTGCCAGCAGCGTAGAAGAGTACTATGGCTACACCTTC. It translates to CASSVEEYYGYTF.

This clone was counted many times. This sequence joins TRBV29-1 and TRBJ1-1, with TRBD1 matching over 7 bases. From germline, CDR1 is SQVTM and CDR2 ANQGSEA. This CDR3 is 13 amino acids long. The ends lost 2 bases at V and 8 bases at J; junction bases unmatched: 8. CDR3: CSVERTGEGEAFF. The DNA for the CDR3 is TGCAGCGTTGAAAGGACAGGTGAAGGGGAAGCTTTCTTT.

CDR3 region: CASSLALSNEQFF. The CDR3 DNA sequence: TGCGCCAGCAGCTTGGCGCTTAGTAATGAGCAGTTCTTC. This chain uses TRBV5-1 with TRBJ2-1; D gene uncertain. Germline V gives CDR1 SGHRS, CDR2 YFSETQ. Deletions cut 0 bases from V and 7 bases from J, with 8 bases between. The CDR3 covers 13 residues.

V gene TRBV5-3 combines with J gene TRBJ2-5; 11 bases are shared with TRBD2. TRBV5-3 belongs to the ORF category, with a function that is uncertain. Losses at the gene ends were 6 bases for V and 5 bases for J; bases not matched to a gene: 12. This CDR3 is 16 amino acids long. The CDR3 is CARTAHVAGGRETQYF. Written as DNA, the CDR3 is TGTGCCAGAACGGCCCACGTAGCGGGAGGGCGGGAGACCCAGTACTTC.

This chain uses TRBV4-1 with TRBJ1-5; D might be TRBD1 (6 bases). Trimming pared 0 bases from V and 0 bases from J, leaving 18 bases between. The CDR3 spans 19 residues. Looked up from germline, CDR1 is MGHRA and CDR2 is YSYEKL. CDR3 nucleotide sequence: TGCGCCAGCAGCCAAGAGCTCAGGACAGACTACTATAGCAATCAGCCCCAGCATTTT. It specifies CASSQELRTDYYSNQPQHF.

V is TRBV6-6 and J is TRBJ2-7, with 8 nucleotides matching TRBD1. The length of the CDR3 is 13 residues. The V and J ends lost 7 bases and 2 bases, in that order; junction bases with no gene match: 4. Germline CDR1 reads MNHNY; CDR2 reads SVGAGI (reference sequence). CDR3 nucleotide sequence: TGTGCCAGCAACGGACAGGGAACCTACGAGCAGTACTTC. It codes for CASNGQGTYEQYF.

The J gene is TRBJ1-1, the V gene TRBV27; D uncertain. The CDR3 consists of 15 residues. Per germline, CDR1 MNHEY and CDR2 SMNVEV (reference sequence). The V end was cut by 3 bases, the J end by 0 bases, with 11 bases between. DNA for the CDR3: TGTGCCAGCAGTTTCCTCCCCGGGGTGAACACTGAAGCTTTCTTT. This translates into CASSFLPGVNTEAFF.

This clone was detected only once. The gene calls are TRBV7-9 and TRBJ2-7; 10 bases are shared with TRBD2. After removal of 2 bases from V and 4 bases from J, the junction contained 14 bases not matched to a gene. Per germline, CDR1 SEHNR and CDR2 FQNEAQ (reference sequence). CDR3 length equals 18 residues. This CDR3 is CASSLSTSGIYPGYEQYF. CDR3 sequence (DNA): TGTGCCAGCAGCTTATCTACTAGCGGGATCTACCCCGGGTACGAGCAGTACTTC.

The rearrangement joins TRBV19 to TRBJ2-3, with D perhaps matching TRBD2 (6 bases). CDR1 is LNHDA, CDR2 SQIVND, per germline (reference sequence). This CDR3 comprises 13 residues. V shed 1 base and J shed 6 bases, with 8 bases lying between them. In DNA, the CDR3 is TGTGCCAGTAGTATAGGTGGAGGGGATACGCAGTATTTT. Translation: CASSIGGGDTQYF.

This chain uses TRBV5-1 with TRBJ2-7; TRBD1 is a possible D gene (5 bases). Germline V gene lookup returns CDR1 SGHRS and CDR2 YFSETQ. The CDR3 has 14 amino acids. Trimming stripped 2 bases from V and 0 bases from J, with 9 bases between. CDR3 nucleotide sequence: TGCGCCAGCAGCTTTGACAGTAACTCCTACGAGCAGTACTTC. This codes for CASSFDSNSYEQYF.

The chain is built from TRBV5-1 and TRBJ1-2; 7 bases match TRBD1. V shed 4 bases and J 0 bases; nucleotides not matched to a gene: 6. The CDR3 is 15 amino acids. Germline V gene lookup returns CDR1 SGHRS and CDR2 YFSETQ. The CDR3 nucleotides are TGCGCCAGCAGCCCCACAGGGGACGCTAACTATGGCTACACCTTC. As protein: CASSPTGDANYGYTF.

The V and J genes are TRBV5-4 and TRBJ2-7; possible D gene TRBD1, 6 bases. Trimming pared 1 base from V and 2 bases from J, leaving 13 bases between. This CDR3 is built from 15 residues. Looked up from germline, CDR1 is SGHNT and CDR2 is YYREEE (reference sequence). The CDR3 DNA is TGTGCCAGCAGCTTGAAGGCGACAGGTACCTACGAGCAGTACTTC. Protein: CASSLKATGTYEQYF.

This chain joins TRBV4-2 and TRBJ1-3, with D possibly TRBD1 on 6 matching bases. CDR3 length equals 15 residues. V was pared by 6 bases and J by 0 bases, with 12 bases between. Germline V lookup: CDR1 LGHNA, CDR2 YNFKEQ. The chain's CDR3 is CASSRDRISGNTIYF. The CDR3 coding sequence is TGTGCCAGCAGTCGAGACAGGATCTCTGGAAACACCATATATTTT.

This rearrangement joins TRBV5-1 to TRBJ2-5; 12 bases fit TRBD2. The CDR3 covers 17 residues. The trim removed 3 bases at V and 5 bases at J, leaving 11 bases unmatched. Germline loops: CDR1 SGHRS, CDR2 YFSETQ. The CDR3 protein is CASSWTSGVLTGETQYF. In nucleotides, the CDR3 is TGCGCCAGCAGCTGGACTAGCGGGGTCCTCACGGGGGAGACCCAGTACTTC.

The rearrangement joins TRBV10-3 to TRBJ2-1; D is unresolved. The CDR3 contains 19 residues. The V gene's germline CDR1 is ENHRY and CDR2 SYGVKD. Trimming took off 0 bases at V and 8 bases at J, with 26 bases between the two ends. The CDR3 bases are TGTGCCATCAGTGAGTCCGTTACGGGTGCGTCCGGCAGACTCTATGAGCAGTTCTTC. Translated: CAISESVTGASGRLYEQFF.

The V gene is TRBV9, the J gene TRBJ1-6, with D possibly being TRBD1 (5 bases). V dropped 3 bases and J dropped 6 bases, with 13 bases sitting between them. The CDR3 contains 15 residues. The germline gives CDR1 SGDLS, CDR2 YYNGEE. CDR3 nucleotides: TGTGCCAGCAGCGCTACATCAAGGGGTAATTCACCCCTCCACTTT. It codes for CASSATSRGNSPLHF. The full variable domain, in which reference TRBV9 and TRBJ1-6 provide the parts outside the CDR3, is DSGVTQTPKHLITATGQRVTLRCSPRSGDLSVYWYQQSLDQGLQFLIQYYNGEERAKGNILERFSAQQFPDLHSELNLSSLELGDSALYFCASSATSRGNSPLHFGNGTRLTVT.

This chain connects TRBV27 to TRBJ2-1; 8 nucleotides align to TRBD1. V trimming: 3 bases; J trimming: 5 bases; junction bases outside the gene matches: 6. The CDR3 sequence is 15 residues long. CDR1 is MNHEY and CDR2 is SMNVEV in the germline V gene (reference sequence). The CDR3 DNA follows: TGTGCCAGCAGTTTTCCCAGACAGGGGAACAATGAGCAGTTCTTC. It encodes CASSFPRQGNNEQFF.

This clone occurred once. The rearrangement joins TRBV27 to TRBJ1-2, with 7 bases fitting TRBD1. The CDR3 is 16 amino acids. V lost 1 base, J lost 6 bases, and 11 bases stayed unmatched. The germline gives CDR1 MNHEY, CDR2 SMNVEV (reference sequence). The CDR3 sequence is CASSLFGVGQAHGYTF. For the CDR3, the DNA is TGTGCCAGCAGTTTATTCGGGGTAGGACAGGCACATGGCTACACCTTC.

DNA for the CDR3: TGCGCCAGCAGCCTAGTGAGGCGGGGGCACACCGGGGAGCTGTTTTTT. This gives the protein CASSLVRRGHTGELFF. J is TRBJ2-2 and V is TRBV5-1, with D possibly TRBD2 on 7 matching bases. The CDR3 is 16 amino acids. Germline V CDR1 and CDR2: SGHRS, YFSETQ. The V gene lost 4 bases and the J gene lost 3 bases, with 16 bases spanning the gap.

The chain has TRBV11-2 and TRBJ1-2; perhaps TRBD1 as D (5 bases). V was clipped by 4 bases and J by 2 bases, with 20 bases between them. The CDR3 sequence is 17 residues long. Per the germline V gene, CDR1 is SGHAT and CDR2 is FQNNGV. This chain's CDR3 is CASSSGLREGENYGYTF. As DNA, the CDR3 is TGTGCCAGCAGCTCCGGGCTCCGTGAAGGGGAAAACTATGGCTACACCTTC.

The J gene is TRBJ1-3, the V gene TRBV18; TRBD1 aligns across 9 bases. There are 16 residues in the CDR3. The junction had 6 bases not matched to a gene; V was cut back by 3 bases and J by 3 bases. The germline V gene has CDR1 KGHSH and CDR2 LQKENI. CDR3 amino acids: CASSPLPTGGGNTIYF. The CDR3 nucleotides read TGTGCCAGCTCACCTCTCCCGACAGGGGGTGGAAACACCATATATTTT.

J is TRBJ2-3 and V is TRBV7-9; 7 bases align to TRBD2. V trimming: 7 bases; J trimming: 0 bases; junction bases outside the gene matches: 10. The CDR3 is made up of 16 amino acids. CDR1 SEHNR and CDR2 FQNEAQ come from the germline V gene (reference sequence). Here the CDR3 DNA reads TGTGCCAGCACCCGAGGGAGGGTCGCTAGCACAGATACGCAGTATTTT. Translation gives CASTRGRVASTDTQYF.

The chain is built from TRBV6-6 and TRBJ1-3; 7 bases map to TRBD1. CDR3 length equals 15 residues. With 6 bases clipped from V and 1 base from J, the junction kept 6 bases outside the gene matches. CDR1 is MNHNY and CDR2 is SVGAGI in the germline V gene (reference sequence). CDR3 region: CASSRQGWSGNTIYF. CDR3 in DNA: TGTGCCAGCAGCAGACAGGGTTGGTCTGGAAACACCATATATTTT.

This clone was observed a single time. The chain links TRBV10-1 to TRBJ2-1; unclear D gene. This CDR3 comprises 16 residues. V lost 7 bases and J 4 bases, leaving 20 bases between the germline ends. Looked up from germline, CDR1 is WNHNN and CDR2 is SYGVQD (reference sequence). CDR3 DNA: TGCGCCAGCAAACCCCAGAGAGAGGCCCGGTACAATGAGCAGTTCTTC. This gives the protein CASKPQREARYNEQFF.

V gene TRBV11-2 combines with J gene TRBJ2-3, with D hard to call. The CDR3 consists of 16 residues. Between the trimmed V and J ends, which lost 3 bases and 7 bases, there was a span of 20 bases. The germline V gene has CDR1 SGHAT and CDR2 FQNNGV. Here the CDR3 reads CASSLKLTLDTHTQYF. CDR3 in DNA: TGTGCCAGCAGCTTGAAACTCACCTTAGACACCCATACGCAGTATTTT.

This rearrangement joins TRBV28 to TRBJ1-5; TRBD1 matches 11 bases. V was pared by 6 bases and J by 9 bases, with 10 bases of the junction left unmatched. Per the germline V gene, CDR1 is MDHEN and CDR2 is SYDVKM. The CDR3 runs 15 residues. CDR3 protein: CASRDRGRAWGPQHF. DNA of the CDR3: TGTGCCAGCAGGGACAGGGGGCGAGCCTGGGGGCCCCAGCATTTT.

The gene calls are TRBV5-1 and TRBJ1-1; 9 positions agree with TRBD1. The CDR3 totals 18 residues. Germline loops: CDR1 SGHRS, CDR2 YFSETQ. Unmatched junction bases numbered 9, after V lost 0 bases and J lost 0 bases. CDR3 DNA: TGCGCCAGCAGCTTGGTCGGGACAGGGAATATAATGAACACTGAAGCTTTCTTT. Its translation is CASSLVGTGNIMNTEAFF.

This clone was seen once. The chain is built from TRBV5-1 and TRBJ2-1; the D is unclear. Deletions cut 1 base from V and 0 bases from J, with 8 bases between. The CDR3 is made up of 15 amino acids. From germline, CDR1 is SGHRS and CDR2 YFSETQ. The CDR3 region is CASSLRSSSYNEQFF. The CDR3 region has the DNA TGCGCCAGCAGCTTGCGGTCAAGCTCCTACAATGAGCAGTTCTTC.

This chain links TRBV6-5 with TRBJ2-7; 12 bases are shared with TRBD1. In germline, CDR1 is MNHEY, CDR2 SVGAGI. This CDR3 comprises 15 residues. V was pared by 8 bases and J by 7 bases, with 12 bases of the junction left unmatched. The CDR3 DNA reads as TGTGCCAGCTCCACCCGGGGACAGGGGGCGCGGGAGCAGTACTTC. Translation gives CASSTRGQGAREQYF.

V usage is TRBV18 and J usage is TRBJ1-5; 8 bases agree with TRBD1. CDR3 length: 15 amino acids. Germline V gene lookup returns CDR1 KGHSH and CDR2 LQKENI. V gave up 4 bases and J gave up 4 bases; unmatched junction bases: 6. The CDR3 DNA reads TGTGCCAGCTCACAACAGGGGGAGAGGAATCAGCCCCAGCATTTT. Protein product: CASSQQGERNQPQHF.

V usage is TRBV5-5 and J usage is TRBJ2-7, with D perhaps TRBD2 (5 bases). The CDR3 is made up of 15 amino acids. Germline CDR1 is SGHKS and CDR2 is YYEKEE (reference sequence). Trimming shortened V by 6 bases and J by 2 bases, and 18 bases separated the two germline ends. The CDR3 nucleotides are TGTGCCAGCAACGAGGAGGCTAGTTCAACCTACGAGCAGTACTTC. Residues: CASNEEASSTYEQYF.

The chain couples TRBV9 to TRBJ1-1; 12 bases are a match to TRBD1. The CDR3 consists of 17 residues. The ends lost 0 bases at V and 1 base at J; junction bases unmatched: 4. Germline CDR1 is SGDLS and CDR2 is YYNGEE. The CDR3 DNA is TGTGCCAGCAGCGTAGGGGGACAGGGGGCCCCGAACACTGAAGCTTTCTTT. Protein product: CASSVGGQGAPNTEAFF.